These T cell receptor beta chains were read from a single sample in a study of T-cell reconstitution after alpha-beta-depleted transplantation in children. One entry per CDR3 protein, called by TCRdb with MiXCR from the PCR reads. The sample has about 230,000 distinct CDR3 sequences; approximately 12% are singletons. Sequencing was performed on PBMCs from the stem cell graft donor, taken from the stem cell graft. All receptors derive from a human donor who donated a stem cell graft to a child with acute lymphoblastic leukemia. CDR3s include the opening cysteine and the closing phenylalanine or tryptophan. A D gene is named only where the DNA matches it firmly. Rows may omit the clone size; those that give it use once, few, many or a size class.

D gene	clone size	V gene	CDR3 protein
-	many	TRBV27	CASSLGGYRVMNTEAFF
TRBD1	-	TRBV20-1	CSASLRGRGIREQYF
TRBD1	many	TRBV12-3/TRBV12-4	CASSEGQSHNEQYF
TRBD2	many	TRBV7-2	CASSSSGSNEQFF
TRBD1	many	TRBV5-1	CASSPGQGASEQYF
-	many	TRBV15	CATSRDQSAGDFQPQHF
-	many	TRBV7-6	CASSLSRGWLDEQYF
-	many	TRBV12-3/TRBV12-4	CASGFVATNEKLFF
TRBD2	many	TRBV5-1	CASSFGGRINEQFF
TRBD1	many	TRBV7-2	CASSPNGRGPNTEAFF
TRBD2	many	TRBV5-1	CASSLQASGGRTDTQYF
-	many	TRBV3-1	CASSQMTNTGELFF
-	many	TRBV5-6	CASIEGRGETQYF
TRBD1	many	TRBV27	CASSLSTGGSDTQYF
-	many	TRBV11-2	CASSLDRAWSAGEQFF
-	many	TRBV5-1	CASSSRQADTQYF
TRBD1	-	TRBV20-1	CSAIGQGADEQYF
-	many	TRBV5-1	CASSLDRSSYEQYF
TRBD1	many	TRBV7-2	CASSLVPQGANEQYF
-	many	TRBV19	CAGYSANTGELFF
TRBD2	many	TRBV11-2	CASSLLPSGTYNEQFF
-	-	TRBV10-3	CAISPRLYEQFF
-	many	TRBV5-1	CASSLARQLIDPYEQYF
TRBD1	many	TRBV20-1	CSARDRNTGELFF
-	medium-sized	TRBV27	CASSPTKTGNYGYTF
-	-	TRBV27	CASSLPGTNNEQFF
-	many	TRBV29-1	CSVGRAFEPQYF
-	-	TRBV18	CASSPGIEANYGYTF
-	many	TRBV10-3	CAINPGQGRPSGKGGELFF
TRBD1	many	TRBV6-1	CASSRDRVGNIQYF
-	many	TRBV5-1	CASRAGDYEQYF
-	-	TRBV2	CTSSFRIGNGGNQPQHF
TRBD1	-	TRBV2	CACSLWDRGRGGRQPQHF
-	many	TRBV4-2	CASSQDRVGVQYF
TRBD1	few	TRBV5-1	CASSPWDRGTYNEQFF
TRBD2	many	TRBV29-1	CSVRTSGREEFF
-	many	TRBV7-8	CASSQYFSGNQPQHF
-	many	TRBV29-1	CSVEPGTGNYNEQFF
-	many	TRBV5-1	CASSSRTGDTEAFF
TRBD1	many	TRBV20-1	CSAWVRDRVSYEQYF
-	many	TRBV20-1	CSASGGTYEQYF
TRBD1	many	TRBV7-2	CASSSTGFGANEKLFF
-	-	TRBV6-1	CASRAPDGDKNYGYTF
-	many	TRBV7-8	CASSSAGPQETQYF
-	many	TRBV5-1	CASSAGTYQSYEQYF
-	many	TRBV27	CASSLWQNEKLFF
TRBD1	many	TRBV6-1	CASSGRQGRSGANVLTF
TRBD2	many	TRBV6-5	CASSRTSGGYEQYF
-	-	TRBV12-3/TRBV12-4	CASSLRHSNQPQHF
-	few	TRBV4-2	CASSRTLNTEAFF
TRBD2	many	TRBV10-3	CAISESSGRASNEQFF
-	many	TRBV6-1	CASSQAESFGETQYF
-	many	TRBV30	CAWSVAGGNGPQHF
-	many	TRBV15	CATSRGGASDTQYF
-	many	TRBV28	CASNGTPSTDTQYF
TRBD2	few	TRBV12-3/TRBV12-4	CASSLGTSGGPETQYF
-	-	TRBV11-1	CASSFPSPYNEQFF
TRBD1	many	TRBV15	CATSNRDRAREQYF